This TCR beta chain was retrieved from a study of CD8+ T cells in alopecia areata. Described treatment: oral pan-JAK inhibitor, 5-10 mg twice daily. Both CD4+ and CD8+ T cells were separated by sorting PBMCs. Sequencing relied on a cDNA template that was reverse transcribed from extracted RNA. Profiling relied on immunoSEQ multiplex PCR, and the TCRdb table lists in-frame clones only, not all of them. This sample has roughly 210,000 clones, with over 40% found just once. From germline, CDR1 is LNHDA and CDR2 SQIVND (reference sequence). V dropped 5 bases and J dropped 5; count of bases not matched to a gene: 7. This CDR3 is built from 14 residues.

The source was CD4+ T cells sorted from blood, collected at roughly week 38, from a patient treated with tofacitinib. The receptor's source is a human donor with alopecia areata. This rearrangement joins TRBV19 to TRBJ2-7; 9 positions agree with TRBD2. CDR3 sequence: CASSLGTSTDEQYF. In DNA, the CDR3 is TGTGCCAGTAGTCTTGGGACTAGCACCGACGAGCAGTACTTC.